The present T cell receptor beta chain was sequenced within a study of response to subunit inactivated influenza vaccine. Study-level results: Researchers suggested that each seasonal influenza vaccination recruits few new T cells.

Each CDR3 protein gets one entry after TCRdb re-called the RT-PCR reads with MiXCR. This table holds hundreds of thousands of distinct CDR3 sequences, 6% to 9% found once. CDR1 DFQATT and CDR2 SNEGSKA come from the germline V gene (reference sequence). With 3 bases removed from V and 0 bases from J, the gap between germline ends came to 9 bases. CDR3 length: 13 residues. This clonotype was counted a few times. Its antigen is undetermined. The chain combines TRBV20-1 with TRBJ2-7, with D hard to call. The sample consisted of PBMCs from blood, taken roughly 24 months after vaccination. The sequence came from a man between 50 and 69 years old who received an inactivated influenza vaccine. The CDR3 protein is CSARRPGSYEQYF. The CDR3 DNA is TGCAGTGCTAGGAGGCCAGGCTCCTACGAGCAGTACTTC.